The 9 T cell receptor beta chains presented below share a single source sample, sequenced in a study of early T cells in non-severe SARS-CoV-2 infection. One entry per CDR3 protein, called by TCRdb with MiXCR from the 5' RACE reads. This sample has roughly 58,000 distinct CDR3 sequences, with about 6.2% found just once. The sample comprised whole blood. The origin of the receptors is an adult who was a healthcare worker with PCR-confirmed SARS-CoV-2 infection or an uninfected control (not recorded which).

This clonotype was observed a handful of times. V and J are TRBV6-2 or TRBV6-3 and TRBJ2-7; TRBD2 matches 13 bases. In germline, CDR1 is MNHEY, CDR2 SVGEGT. J was trimmed by 0 bases and V by 2 bases; bases with no gene match: 4. The CDR3 loop spans 17 amino acids. The CDR3 protein is CASSYLGLAGRSYEQYF. The CDR3 region has the DNA TGTGCCAGCAGTTACCTGGGACTAGCGGGGCGCTCCTACGAGCAGTACTTC.

In its sample, this clonotype was seen many times. The chain carries TRBV6-5 and TRBJ1-3; D is uncertain. From germline, CDR1 is MNHEY and CDR2 SVGAGI. The CDR3 is 11 amino acids. Trimming stripped 6 bases from V and 3 bases from J, with 3 bases between. The CDR3 loop is CASRGGNTIYF. Written as DNA, the CDR3 is TGTGCCAGCAGGGGTGGAAACACCATATATTTT.

This clonotype has ten or more counts. This chain links TRBV11-2 with TRBJ2-2; possibly TRBD1 for D (5 bases). V was clipped by 1 base and J by 1 base, with 7 bases between them. Germline-derived CDR1 and CDR2 are SGHAT and FQNNGV. CDR3 length equals 15 residues. CDR3 protein: CASSLGTMNTGELFF. The CDR3 DNA reads TGTGCCAGCAGCTTAGGGACAATGAACACCGGGGAGCTGTTTTTT.

This clonotype was seen ten or more times. The chain combines TRBV15 with TRBJ1-1, with D perhaps TRBD1 (6 bases). The V gene lost 5 bases and the J gene lost 1 base, with 8 bases spanning the gap. This CDR3 region has 13 residues. The germline CDR1 and CDR2 sequences are LNHNV and YYDKDF (reference sequence). The CDR3 region is CATSGGQNTEAFF. The CDR3 DNA reads TGTGCCACCAGCGGGGGACAGAACACTGAAGCTTTCTTT. Together with reference TRBV15 and TRBJ1-1, the CDR3 gives the full variable domain: DAMVIQNPRYQVTQFGKPVTLSCSQTLNHNVMYWYQQKSSQAPKLLFHYYDKDFNNEADTPDNFQSRRPNTSFCFLDIRSPGLGDTAMYLCATSGGQNTEAFFGQGTRLTVV.

The chain carries TRBV7-6 and TRBJ2-7, with unresolved D. Germline V CDR1 and CDR2: SGHVS, FNYEAQ. The CDR3 has 12 residues. V was clipped by 4 bases and J by 5 bases, with 9 bases between them. CDR3 sequence reads: CASSSRRDEQYF. The CDR3 region has the DNA TGTGCCAGCAGCTCCCGTAGGGACGAGCAGTACTTC.

In its sample, this clonotype was seen many times. CDR3 in amino acids: CASSDFEAGLGGELFF. The DNA of the CDR3 is TGTGCCAGCAGTGACTTCGAGGCAGGGCTTGGCGGGGAGCTGTTTTTT. The gene calls are TRBV6-4 and TRBJ2-2; maybe TRBD1 (5 bases). This CDR3 is built from 16 residues. The V end lost 1 base, the J end lost 7 bases, and 16 bases lay between the germline ends. CDR1 is MRHNA, CDR2 SNTAGT, per germline.

This rearrangement joins TRBV5-1 to TRBJ1-2, with 9 bases that match TRBD1. The CDR3 consists of 15 residues. Per germline, CDR1 SGHRS and CDR2 YFSETQ. J lost 4 bases, V lost 0 bases, and 4 bases had no gene match. The CDR3 reads CASSLEGQGVYGYTF. Here the CDR3 DNA reads TGCGCCAGCAGCTTGGAGGGACAGGGTGTCTATGGCTACACCTTC.

The chain combines TRBV20-1 with TRBJ1-2, with D unclear. Germline values: CDR1 DFQATT, CDR2 SNEGSKA (reference sequence). CDR3 length: 11 residues. With 5 bases removed from V and 7 bases from J, the gap between germline ends came to 11 bases. CDR3 loop: CSAPGRTGYTF. The CDR3 DNA is TGCAGTGCTCCCGGACGTACTGGCTACACCTTC.

This clonotype has a handful of counts. J is TRBJ2-2 and V is TRBV4-3; D ambiguous. Germline CDR1 LGHNA, CDR2 YSLEER. CDR3 size: 11 residues. V was trimmed by 8 bases and J by 4 bases, leaving 5 bases between them. CDR3 DNA sequence: TGCGCCAGCGCGAGCACCGGGGAGCTGTTTTTT. Protein sequence: CASASTGELFF.